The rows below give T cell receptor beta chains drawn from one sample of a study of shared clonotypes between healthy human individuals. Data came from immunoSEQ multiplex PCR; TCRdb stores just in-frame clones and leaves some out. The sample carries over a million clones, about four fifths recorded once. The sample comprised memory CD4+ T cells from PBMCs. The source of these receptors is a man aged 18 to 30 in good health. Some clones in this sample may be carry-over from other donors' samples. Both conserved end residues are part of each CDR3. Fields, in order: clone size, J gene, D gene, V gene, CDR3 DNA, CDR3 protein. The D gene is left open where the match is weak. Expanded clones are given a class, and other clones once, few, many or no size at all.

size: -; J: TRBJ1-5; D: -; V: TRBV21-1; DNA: TGTGCCAGCAGCAAAGTCCCGGACCCGGGGGTCAATCAGCCCCAGCATTTT; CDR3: CASSKVPDPGVNQPQHF
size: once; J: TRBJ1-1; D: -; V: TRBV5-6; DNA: TGTGCCAGCAGGGGACAAATGAACACTGAAGCTTTCTTT; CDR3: CASRGQMNTEAFF
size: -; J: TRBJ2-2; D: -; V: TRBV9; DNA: TGTGCCAGCAGCGTAGCTGGGGGAGCGAACACCGGGGAGCTGTTTTTT; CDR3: CASSVAGGANTGELFF
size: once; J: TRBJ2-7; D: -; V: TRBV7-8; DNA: TGTGCCAGCACGCACGGGCGGAGGGGCGAGCAGTACTTC; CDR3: CASTHGRRGEQYF
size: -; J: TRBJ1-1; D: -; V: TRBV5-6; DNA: TGTGCCAGCAGCTCTACAAGGATCGCTGAAGCTTTCTTT; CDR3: CASSSTRIAEAFF
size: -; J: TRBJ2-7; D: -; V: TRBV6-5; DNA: TGTGCCAGCAGACAGGGGACTTACGAGCAGTACTTC; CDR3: CASRQGTYEQYF
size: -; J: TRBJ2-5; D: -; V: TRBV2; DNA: TGTGCCAGCAGCAACCCAACCCAGTACTTC; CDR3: CASSNPTQYF
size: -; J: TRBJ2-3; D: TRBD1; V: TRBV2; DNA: TGTGCCAGCAGTGAAGGGACAGGGGCCAGCACAGATACGCAGTATTTT; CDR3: CASSEGTGASTDTQYF
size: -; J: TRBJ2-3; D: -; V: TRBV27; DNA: TGTGCCAGCAGTCCAATAGCCTTGCAGGCAGATACGCAGTATTTT; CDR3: CASSPIALQADTQYF
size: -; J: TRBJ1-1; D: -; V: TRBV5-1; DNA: TGCGCCAGCAGCAGGGGGACGGTGCCCACTGAAGCTTTCTTT; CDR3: CASSRGTVPTEAFF
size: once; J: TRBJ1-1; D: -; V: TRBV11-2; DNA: TGTGCCAGCAGCTTAGTTCAGGTGGGCACTGAAGCTTTCTTT; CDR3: CASSLVQVGTEAFF
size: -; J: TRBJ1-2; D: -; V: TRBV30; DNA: TGTGCCTTTAAAGACGGTTCCAACTATGGCTACACCTTC; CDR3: CAFKDGSNYGYTF
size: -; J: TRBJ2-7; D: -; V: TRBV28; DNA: TGTGCCAGCAGTTTCACGACAGGTTGGGGCTACGAGCAGTACTTC; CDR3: CASSFTTGWGYEQYF
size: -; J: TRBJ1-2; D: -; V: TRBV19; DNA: TGTGCCAGTAGTACCGGAATTTCTACTAACTATGGCTACACCTTC; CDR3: CASSTGISTNYGYTF
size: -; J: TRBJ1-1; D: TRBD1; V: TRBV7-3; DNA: TGTGCCAGCAGCAATACAGGGGGTGAGACTGAAGCTTTCTTT; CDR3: CASSNTGGETEAFF
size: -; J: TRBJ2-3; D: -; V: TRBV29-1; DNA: TGCAGCGCCAAGGGGGGAGCGGCAGATACGCAGTATTTT; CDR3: CSAKGGAADTQYF
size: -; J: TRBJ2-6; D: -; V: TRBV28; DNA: TGTGCCAGCACCTGGGAGTTCCTCTCTGGGGCCAACGTCCTGACTTTC; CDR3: CASTWEFLSGANVLTF
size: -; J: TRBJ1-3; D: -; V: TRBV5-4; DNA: TGTGCCAGCAGCTTGGGCCAAGATGGAAACACCATATATTTT; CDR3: CASSLGQDGNTIYF
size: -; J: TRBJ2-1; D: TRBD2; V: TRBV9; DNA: TGTGCCAGCAGCGTGAGCGGGAGCGTAAATGAGCAGTTCTTC; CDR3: CASSVSGSVNEQFF
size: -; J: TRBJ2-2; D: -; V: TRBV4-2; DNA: TGTGCCAGCAACCCATGGGCGACCCAGGCGAAAACCGGGGAGCTGTTTTTT; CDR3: CASNPWATQAKTGELFF